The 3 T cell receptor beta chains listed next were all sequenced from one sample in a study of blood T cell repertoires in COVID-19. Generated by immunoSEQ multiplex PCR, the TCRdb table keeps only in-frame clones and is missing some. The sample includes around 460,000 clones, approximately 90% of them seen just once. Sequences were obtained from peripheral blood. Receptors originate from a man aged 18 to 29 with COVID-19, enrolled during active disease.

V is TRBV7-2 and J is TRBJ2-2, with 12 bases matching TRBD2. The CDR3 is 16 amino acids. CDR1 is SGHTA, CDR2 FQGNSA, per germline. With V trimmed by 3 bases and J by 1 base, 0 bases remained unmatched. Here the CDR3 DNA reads TGTGCCAGCAGCTTGACTAGCGGGGGGAACACCGGGGAGCTGTTTTTT. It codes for CASSLTSGGNTGELFF.

The CDR3 nucleotides read TGTGCCAGCAGTCCTACTAGCTCTGGAAACACCATATATTTT. It yields the protein CASSPTSSGNTIYF. The chain joins TRBV6-5 to TRBJ1-3; D gene uncertain. The CDR3 consists of 14 residues. The germline CDR1 and CDR2 sequences are MNHEY and SVGAGI. Trimming took off 5 bases at V and 0 bases at J, with 8 bases between the two ends.

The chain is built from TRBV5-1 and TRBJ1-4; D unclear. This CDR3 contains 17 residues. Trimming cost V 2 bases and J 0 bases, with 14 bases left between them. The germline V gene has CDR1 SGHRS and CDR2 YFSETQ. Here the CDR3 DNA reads TGCGCCAGCAGCTTCGCGGGGTCTCTCGCAACTAATGAAAAACTGTTTTTT. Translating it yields CASSFAGSLATNEKLFF.